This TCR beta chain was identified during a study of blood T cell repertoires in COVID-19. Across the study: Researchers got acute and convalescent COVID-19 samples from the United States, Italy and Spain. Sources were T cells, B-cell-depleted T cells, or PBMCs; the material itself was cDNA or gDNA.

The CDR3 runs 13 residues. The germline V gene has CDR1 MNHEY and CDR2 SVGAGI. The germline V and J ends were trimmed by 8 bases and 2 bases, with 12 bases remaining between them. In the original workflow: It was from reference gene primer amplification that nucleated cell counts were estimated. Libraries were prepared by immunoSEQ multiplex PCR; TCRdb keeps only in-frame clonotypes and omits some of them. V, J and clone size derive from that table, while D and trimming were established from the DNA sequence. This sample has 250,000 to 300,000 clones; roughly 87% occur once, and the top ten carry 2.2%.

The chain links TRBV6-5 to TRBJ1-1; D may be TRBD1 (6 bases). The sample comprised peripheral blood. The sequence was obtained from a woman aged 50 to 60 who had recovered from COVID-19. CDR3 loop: CASSTGRNTEAFF. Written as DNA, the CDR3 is TGTGCCAGCTCAACAGGGAGAAACACTGAAGCTTTCTTT.